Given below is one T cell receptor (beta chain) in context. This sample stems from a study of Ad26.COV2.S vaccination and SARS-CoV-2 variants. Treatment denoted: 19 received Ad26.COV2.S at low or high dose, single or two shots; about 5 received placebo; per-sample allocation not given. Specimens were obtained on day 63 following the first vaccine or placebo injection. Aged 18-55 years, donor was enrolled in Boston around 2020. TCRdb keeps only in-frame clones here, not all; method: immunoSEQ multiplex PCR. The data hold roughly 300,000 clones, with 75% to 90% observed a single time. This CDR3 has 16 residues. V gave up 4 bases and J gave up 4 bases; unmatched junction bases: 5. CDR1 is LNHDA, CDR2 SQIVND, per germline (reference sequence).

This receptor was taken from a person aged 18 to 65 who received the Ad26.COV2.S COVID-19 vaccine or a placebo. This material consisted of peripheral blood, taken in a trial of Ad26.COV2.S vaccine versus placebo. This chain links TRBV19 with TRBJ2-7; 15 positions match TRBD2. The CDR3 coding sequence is TGTGCCAGTAGTACGGGACTAGCGGGGGGTCTATACGAGCAGTACTTC. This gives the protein CASSTGLAGGLYEQYF.